The 10 T cell receptor beta chains listed next were all sequenced from one sample in a study of T cell responses to AZD1222 COVID-19 vaccine. Assay: immunoSEQ multiplex PCR; the TCRdb copy retains only in-frame clones and omits some. The data show fewer than 110,000 clones, with about nine tenths seen just once and 1% to 1.5% held by the top ten. Sequenced material: peripheral blood, taken on day 0 of AZD1222 vaccination. All receptors derive from an adult in good health.

This chain uses TRBV4-1 with TRBJ2-3; D is unclear. Per germline, CDR1 MGHRA and CDR2 YSYEKL. V was clipped by 4 bases and J by 0 bases, with 11 bases between them. This CDR3 comprises 15 residues. CDR3 DNA: TGCGCCAGCAGCCCTGAAGGTGGCAGCACAGATACGCAGTATTTT. Translating it yields CASSPEGGSTDTQYF.

This chain uses TRBV10-2 with TRBJ1-1; D is unresolved. V gave up 6 bases and J gave up 2 bases, with 13 bases separating them. The length of the CDR3 is 14 residues. CDR1 and CDR2 (germline): WSHSY, SAAADI. As DNA, the CDR3 is TGCGCCAGCAGACTCTCTAAGGGAAACACTGAAGCTTTCTTT. This sequence encodes CASRLSKGNTEAFF.

The chain carries TRBV6-5 and TRBJ2-3, with TRBD1 matching 7 bases. The CDR3 length is 15 residues. V gave up 6 bases and J gave up 1 base; unmatched junction bases: 7. The germline V gene has CDR1 MNHEY and CDR2 SVGAGI. As DNA, the CDR3 is TGTGCCAGCAGCCAGGGGGTTATGGGCACAGATACGCAGTATTTT. This translates into CASSQGVMGTDTQYF.

The chain carries TRBV3-1 (or the pseudogene TRBV3-2) and TRBJ2-5; TRBD2 might be the D (6 bases). CDR3 length equals 11 residues. The V end lost 4 bases, the J end lost 9 bases, and 9 bases lay between the germline ends. Germline V gene sequence: CDR1 LGHDT, CDR2 YNNKEL (reference sequence). DNA of the CDR3: TGTGCCAGCAGCCCCGGGGGTCCCCAGTACTTC. Protein product: CASSPGGPQYF.

The rearrangement links TRBV4-1 to TRBJ1-6; D ambiguous. The V gene lost 6 bases and the J gene lost 7 bases, with 16 bases spanning the gap. Germline V lookup: CDR1 MGHRA, CDR2 YSYEKL. This CDR3 has 15 amino acids. As DNA, the CDR3 is TGCGCCAGCAGGCACAGCGATTCCGGAAATTCACCCCTCCACTTT. Protein sequence: CASRHSDSGNSPLHF.

The chain uses TRBV6-2 or TRBV6-3 and TRBJ1-1; a possible D gene is TRBD1 (5 bases). The germline V gene has CDR1 MNHEY and CDR2 SVGEGT. The CDR3 length is 13 residues. V was pared by 6 bases and J by 6 bases, with 14 bases between. This chain's CDR3 is CASSRALGPEAFF. CDR3 sequence (DNA): TGTGCCAGCAGCAGGGCATTAGGTCCTGAAGCTTTCTTT.

V gene TRBV11-2 combines with J gene TRBJ2-2; no clear D. Germline lookup yields CDR1 SGHAT and CDR2 FQNNGV. CDR3 length: 14 amino acids. V was pared by 0 bases and J by 4 bases, with 6 bases between. In nucleotides, the CDR3 is TGTGCCAGCAGCTTAGATCCCAGCACCGGGGAGCTGTTTTTT. Translation: CASSLDPSTGELFF.

V is TRBV12-3 or TRBV12-4 and J is TRBJ2-7; weak D call: TRBD2 (6 bases). V dropped 2 bases and J dropped 3 bases, with 8 bases sitting between them. This CDR3 has 13 residues. The CDR3 protein is CASSLYGGYEQYF. Here the CDR3 DNA reads TGTGCCAGCAGTTTATACGGGGGCTACGAGCAGTACTTC.

The V call is TRBV7-9, the J call TRBJ2-2; D unresolved. Germline assignment: CDR1 SEHNR and CDR2 FQNEAQ (reference sequence). This CDR3 has 14 residues. Trimming cost V 0 bases and J 1 base, with 3 bases left between them. The CDR3 loop reads CASSLARNTGELFF. The CDR3 region has the DNA TGTGCCAGCAGCTTAGCGCGGAACACCGGGGAGCTGTTTTTT.

The rearrangement links TRBV6-6 to TRBJ2-5, with 8 bases matching TRBD2. V gave up 0 bases and J gave up 5 bases; unmatched junction bases: 8. CDR3 size: 16 residues. Germline assignment: CDR1 MNHNY and CDR2 SVGAGI (reference sequence). The CDR3 region is CASSYSIGGAAETQYF. CDR3 DNA sequence: TGTGCCAGCAGTTACTCGATCGGGGGGGCCGCGGAGACCCAGTACTTC.